This note documents a single T cell receptor (beta chain) sequence. This clonotype was recorded a few times. The target of this receptor is not known. Qualities for individual bases were not recorded, and no much larger clone is one base off. Ficoll-Paque density gradient centrifugation was used to isolate PBMCs. This sample stems from a study of T-cell memory formation after mild COVID-19 (dated by TCRdb to about 2021). For context, the study as a whole: TCR sequence clusters from the two donors were largely donor specific. T-cell clones expanding and contracting after mild COVID-19 in two donors were tracked by longitudinal TCRalpha and TCRbeta repertoire sequencing. Two young, previously healthy adult volunteers, one female and one male, were included in the cohort. Broad study findings and their caveats: Only two mild cases were covered in the study, and larger cohorts including severe cases with pre-infection samples were considered necessary. Some responding clones were detected in pre-infection memory, suggesting pre-existing cross-reactive memory T cells joined the SARS-CoV-2 response. Clones contracting from day 15 to 85 had balanced CD4/CD8 phenotypes, while a second wave expanding from day 15 to 37 was biased towards CD4+. Contracting CD4+ clones appeared mostly in the CM and EM memory subsets, whereas CD8+ clones were enriched in EMRA. SARS-CoV-2 specificity was not confirmed for the second-wave clones peaking on day 37.

The listed sequencing device is Illumina NovaSeq 6000. TCRalpha and TCRbeta cDNA libraries were built by 5'RACE with constant-segment primers, adding sample barcodes and unique molecular identifiers. Trizol reagent was used to extract RNA from every sample. Libraries were amplified in two PCR steps, with a second sample barcode and Illumina TruSeq adapters added in the second step. Libraries were sequenced on an Illumina NovaSeq with 2 x 150 bp paired-end reads. On the study's bioinformatics: The reads were demultiplexed and collapsed into UMI-guided consensus sequences using migec v1.2.7. With mixcr v2.1.11, UMI consensuses were aligned to TRA and TRB V and J templates and assembled into clonotypes. Clonotypes were classified as expanded or contracted when called significant by both edgeR and NoisET, with noise models trained on biological replicates. edgeR calls used a false discovery rate-adjusted p below 0.01 and a log2 fold-change threshold of 1. PCA with hierarchical clustering of max-normalized trajectories of the 1000 most abundant clonotypes was used as exploratory dynamics analysis. Separately sequenced CD4+ and CD8+ repertoires were used to assign the CD4 or CD8 phenotype of responding clones. TCRdb's own reprocessing of the public reads used fastp at Q25 and MiXCR and kept productive beta chains. One record per CDR3 amino acid sequence lists the most common genes and DNA. Clone size and V and J calls follow TCRdb, not the original study. The sample table contains a few hundred thousand distinct CDR3 sequences; only one count was recorded for approximately 16% of them. The ten largest account for 20% to 25% of the sample.

The sequencing sample was made of PBMCs or a T cell subset sorted from them (not recorded which). The source is a young man who had mild COVID-19 (a few samples of this study predate the infection). The sample titles of this study are shuffled in the database, so cell type and time point are left out; the donor was told from shared clones.

The DNA is as follows: TGCAGTGCTGGAAGACAGACCTATGGCTACACCTTC. The encoded protein is CSAGRQTYGYTF. The chain was built from TRBV20-1 and TRBJ1-2; the best D guess is TRBD1, with 5 bases matching. Between the V and J ends, shortened by 5 bases and 4 bases respectively, the junction contains 11 bases. The germline V gene encodes CDR1 DFQATT and CDR2 SNEGSKA (reference sequence). The CDR3 starts with the cysteine, ends with the phenylalanine, and has 12 residues. Only CDR3 DNA remains: 36 bases, in frame from the first base.